These 17 T cell receptor beta chains originate from one sample sequenced in a study of vaccination effects on CD4 cells after COVID-19. Their cognate antigens are unknown. CD4+ T cells specific for antigen were expanded with viral peptide pools by the ViraFEST assay before sequencing. Once cultured for more than nine days, the cells underwent separation to obtain CD4+ T cells. The person was diagnosed with PCR-confirmed SARS-CoV-2 infection between March and December 2020. Profiled with immunoSEQ multiplex PCR; TCRdb holds only in-frame clones, not every one. The table lists fewer than 25,000 clones, less than 85% of them singletons. The material was CD4+ T cells from PBMCs cultured with SARS-CoV-2 spike peptides, obtained before COVID-19 vaccination. These receptors were taken from a human donor who had a prior SARS-CoV-2 infection.

The chain employs TRBV5-8 and TRBJ1-2; a weak D match, TRBD1 (5 bases). This CDR3 has 16 residues. The germline V gene encodes CDR1 SGHTS and CDR2 YDEGEE. V lost 0 bases and J lost 0, with 12 bases in between. The DNA of the CDR3 is TGTGCCAGCAGCTTGGCCCGCGGGGGAGCTAACTATGGCTACACCTTC. This translates into CASSLARGGANYGYTF.

The V gene is TRBV7-3, the J gene TRBJ2-2; 7 nucleotides align to TRBD2. CDR1 SGHTA and CDR2 FQGTGA come from the germline V gene. The CDR3 has 14 amino acids. With 2 bases clipped from V and 3 bases from J, the junction kept 0 bases outside the gene matches. Here the CDR3 reads CASSLRGDTGELFF. CDR3 nucleotide sequence: TGTGCCAGCAGCTTACGGGGGGACACCGGGGAGCTGTTTTTT. The full variable domain, with the rest looked up from reference TRBV7-3 and TRBJ2-2, is GAGVSQTPSNKVTEKGKYVELRCDPISGHTALYWYRQSLGQGPEFLIYFQGTGAADDSGLPNDRFFAVRPEGSVSTLKIQRTERGDSAVYLCASSLRGDTGELFFGEGSRLTVL.

The chain combines TRBV11-3 with TRBJ2-5; a weak D match, TRBD2 (6 bases). The length of the CDR3 is 15 residues. V shed 6 bases and J shed 2 bases, with 16 bases lying between them. Germline V gene data show CDR1 as SGHNT and CDR2 as YENEEA. The CDR3: CASRRNLAEQETQYF. CDR3 bases: TGTGCCAGCAGGCGAAATTTAGCGGAGCAAGAGACCCAGTACTTC. Full variable domain (rest looked up from reference TRBV11-3 and TRBJ2-5): EAGVVQSPRYKIIEKKQPVAFWCNPISGHNTLYWYLQNLGQGPELLIRYENEEAVDDSQLPKDRFSAERLKGVDSTLKIQPAELGDSAVYLCASRRNLAEQETQYFGPGTRLLVL.

The chain carries TRBV2 and TRBJ2-7; possibly TRBD1 for D (6 bases). The CDR3 is 14 amino acids. The germline CDR1 and CDR2 sequences are SNHLY and FYNNEI. V lost 6 bases, J lost 4 bases, and 16 bases lay in between. The CDR3 region has the DNA TGTGCCAGCAGGGCTGGACAGCTGGCTTACGAGCAGTACTTC. Protein: CASRAGQLAYEQYF.

The chain links TRBV7-6 to TRBJ2-5; a weak D match, TRBD2 (6 bases). V lost 1 base to trimming and J lost 2 bases, with 14 bases between them. The CDR3 sequence is 16 residues long. In germline, CDR1 is SGHVS, CDR2 FNYEAQ. The CDR3 is CASSLGALGGQETQYF. DNA of the CDR3: TGTGCCAGCAGCTTAGGGGCCTTGGGGGGACAAGAGACCCAGTACTTC.

The chain recombines TRBV29-1 with TRBJ2-3, with TRBD2 as a possible D gene (6 bases). The V end lost 3 bases, the J end lost 6 bases, and 16 bases lay between the germline ends. Germline loops: CDR1 SQVTM, CDR2 ANQGSEA. The CDR3 loop spans 14 amino acids. The CDR3 region has the DNA TGCAGCGTTGAGGCGGGACTCCCAGGCGATACGCAGTATTTT. Translated, it gives CSVEAGLPGDTQYF.

The genes are TRBV6-4 and TRBJ2-3; 8 nucleotides match TRBD1. CDR1 and CDR2 from the germline V gene are MRHNA and SNTAGT. V lost 10 bases to trimming and J lost 7 bases; unmatched junction nucleotides: 13. This CDR3 spans 14 amino acids. The CDR3 loop reads CATLPGQDTYTQYF. CDR3 DNA: TGTGCCACACTCCCGGGACAGGATACATATACGCAGTATTTT.

Only one count was recorded for this clone. The chain is built from TRBV5-6 and TRBJ2-7; the D is unclear. V lost 2 bases and J lost 7, with 7 bases in between. CDR1 and CDR2 (germline): SGHDT, YYEEEE. CDR3 length: 11 amino acids. The CDR3: CASSFLGEQYF. The CDR3 DNA reads as TGTGCCAGCAGCTTTCTGGGGGAGCAGTACTTC.

This clone was found once. V is TRBV19 and J is TRBJ2-3; D is perhaps TRBD2 (5 bases). The CDR3 has 15 amino acids. Trimming took 5 bases from V and 0 from J, leaving 12 bases between them. Germline CDR1 LNHDA, CDR2 SQIVND (reference sequence). CDR3 sequence: CASSWRVSSTDTQYF. The DNA for the CDR3 is TGTGCCAGTAGTTGGCGGGTGTCTAGCACAGATACGCAGTATTTT.

The chain employs TRBV9 and TRBJ2-1, with a tentative D call TRBD2 (6 bases). This CDR3 spans 17 amino acids. Germline CDR1 reads SGDLS; CDR2 reads YYNGEE. The ends were cut back, 0 bases at V and 2 bases at J, with 15 bases in the middle. In DNA, the CDR3 is TGTGCCAGCAGCGTAGCTACTAGCCTACAACCCTACAATGAGCAGTTCTTC. It is translated as CASSVATSLQPYNEQFF.

J is TRBJ1-2 and V is TRBV18; 8 nucleotides match TRBD1. This CDR3 region has 14 residues. Germline lookup yields CDR1 KGHSH and CDR2 LQKENI. The V gene end was trimmed by 4 bases and the J gene end by 2 bases; junction bases not matched to a gene: 3. The CDR3 loop is CASSLTGANYGYTF. The CDR3, as DNA: TGTGCCAGCTCACTGACAGGGGCCAACTATGGCTACACCTTC.

The CDR3, as DNA: TGTGCCAGCAGCTTAGCGGGACAGGGGTATGGCTACACCTTC. Its translation: CASSLAGQGYGYTF. The rearrangement uses TRBV7-2 and TRBJ1-2; 10 bases map to TRBD1. With 0 bases clipped from V and 5 bases from J, the junction kept 0 bases outside the gene matches. The CDR3 runs 14 residues. CDR1 SGHTA and CDR2 FQGNSA come from the germline V gene. Complete variable domain (other parts from reference TRBV7-2 and TRBJ1-2): GAGVSQSPSNKVTEKGKDVELRCDPISGHTALYWYRQSLGQGLEFLIYFQGNSAPDKSGLPSDRFSAERTGGSVSTLTIQRTQQEDSAVYLCASSLAGQGYGYTFGSGTRLTVV.

This clone occurred once. This chain joins TRBV6-6 and TRBJ1-3; TRBD1 might be the D (5 bases). Looked up from germline, CDR1 is MNHNY and CDR2 is SVGAGI (reference sequence). This CDR3 comprises 16 residues. V gave up 5 bases and J gave up 0 bases, with 14 bases separating them. The CDR3 DNA reads TGTGCCAGCAGTAGGGGACGTTTGAGCTCTGGAAACACCATATATTTT. Translating gives CASSRGRLSSGNTIYF.

The chain recombines TRBV9 with TRBJ1-2; 10 bases agree with TRBD1. V was pared by 6 bases and J by 0 bases, with 8 bases of the junction left unmatched. CDR1 is SGDLS, CDR2 YYNGEE, per germline. The CDR3 sequence is 16 residues long. CDR3 coding DNA: TGTGCCAGCACGCGGGGACAGGGGTTGTCTAACTATGGCTACACCTTC. Translation: CASTRGQGLSNYGYTF.

This chain's CDR3 is CASRTDSYTEAFF. CDR3 nucleotide sequence: TGTGCCAGCAGAACAGACAGTTACACTGAAGCTTTCTTT. The chain uses TRBV25-1 and TRBJ1-1, with D possibly matching TRBD1 (5 bases). Trimming left V 6 bases short and J 3 bases short, with 11 bases between. CDR1 MGHDK and CDR2 SYGVNS come from the germline V gene. The CDR3 consists of 13 residues.

V is TRBV5-6 and J is TRBJ1-4, with 7 bases identical to TRBD1. Trimming took 1 base from V and 6 from J; bases not matched to a gene: 3. Germline V gene data show CDR1 as SGHDT and CDR2 as YYEEEE. The CDR3 consists of 14 residues. CDR3 amino acids: CASSLTGEDEKLFF. In DNA form, the CDR3 reads TGTGCCAGCAGCTTGACAGGGGAGGATGAAAAACTGTTTTTT.

This clone has only a few counts. The sample contains more than one DNA sequence encoding this CDR3. The chain is built from TRBV7-3 and TRBJ2-2, with no clear D. Germline CDR1 is SGHTA and CDR2 is FQGTGA. Trimming removed 2 bases from V and 4 bases from J, with 8 bases in between. CDR3 length: 14 amino acids. CDR3 bases: TGTGCCAGCAGCTTACGTGGTGGCACCGGGGAGCTGTTTTTT. This encodes CASSLRGGTGELFF.